This record concerns one T cell receptor beta chain sequence. Its antigen is unknown. This sample was taken from a study of OX40 agonist ivuxolimab in advanced cancers. Study in general: Each patient was given ivuxolimab into a vein every 2 weeks, at 0.01 to 10 mg/kg. Study outcomes and limitations: More expanded clones were seen, on average, in CD8+ T cells than in CD4+. The work left the antigen specificity of expanded peripheral T cells undetermined. At 0.1 to 3.0 mg/kg and by week 6, clonal expansion occurred in CD4+ and CD8+ blood T cells.

Profiling relied on immunoSEQ multiplex PCR, and the TCRdb table lists in-frame clones only, not all of them. Counted here are approximately 90,000 clones, about 90% occurring once; the ten biggest clones make up about 8.5%. The sequence derives from an adult with an advanced solid tumor such as melanoma, head and neck, liver or kidney cancer. The starting material was CD4+ or CD8+ T cells sorted from blood, obtained in a trial of the OX40 agonist ivuxolimab.

CDR3 protein: CAISAPSFGEAFF. The CDR3 nucleotides read TGTGCCATCAGTGCGCCCTCATTCGGGGAAGCTTTCTTT. The chain couples TRBV10-3 to TRBJ1-1; no clear D gene. Looked up from germline, CDR1 is ENHRY and CDR2 is SYGVKD. The V end lost 4 bases, the J end lost 8 bases, and 14 bases lay between the germline ends. The CDR3 is 13 amino acids.